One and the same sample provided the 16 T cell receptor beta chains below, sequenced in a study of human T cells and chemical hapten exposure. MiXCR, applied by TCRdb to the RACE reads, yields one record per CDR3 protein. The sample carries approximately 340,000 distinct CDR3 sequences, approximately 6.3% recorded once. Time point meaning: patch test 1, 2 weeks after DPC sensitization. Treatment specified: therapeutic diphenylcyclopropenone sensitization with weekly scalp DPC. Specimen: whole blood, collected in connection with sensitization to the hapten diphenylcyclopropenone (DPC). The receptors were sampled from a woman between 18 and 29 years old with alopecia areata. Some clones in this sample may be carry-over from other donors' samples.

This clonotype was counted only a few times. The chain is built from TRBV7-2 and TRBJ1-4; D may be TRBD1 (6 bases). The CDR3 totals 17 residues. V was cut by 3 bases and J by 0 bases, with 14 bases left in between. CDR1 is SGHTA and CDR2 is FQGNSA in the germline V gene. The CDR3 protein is CASSFGRTVATNEKLFF. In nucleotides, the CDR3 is TGTGCCAGCAGCTTCGGTCGGACAGTTGCAACTAATGAAAAACTGTTTTTT.

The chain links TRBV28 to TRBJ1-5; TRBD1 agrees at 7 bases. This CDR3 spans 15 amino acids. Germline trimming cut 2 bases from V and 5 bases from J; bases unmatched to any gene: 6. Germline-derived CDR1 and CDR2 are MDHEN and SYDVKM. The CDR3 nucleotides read TGTGCCAGCAGTTTAAGGGGGACAGAATATCAGCCCCAGCATTTT. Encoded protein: CASSLRGTEYQPQHF.

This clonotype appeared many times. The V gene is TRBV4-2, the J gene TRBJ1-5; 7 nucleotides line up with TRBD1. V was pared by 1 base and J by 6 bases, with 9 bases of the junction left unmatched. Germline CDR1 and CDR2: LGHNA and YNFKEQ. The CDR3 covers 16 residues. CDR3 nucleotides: TGTGCCAGCAGCCAAGCAGAGGGGGCTTCGGGTCAGCCCCAGCATTTT. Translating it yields CASSQAEGASGQPQHF.

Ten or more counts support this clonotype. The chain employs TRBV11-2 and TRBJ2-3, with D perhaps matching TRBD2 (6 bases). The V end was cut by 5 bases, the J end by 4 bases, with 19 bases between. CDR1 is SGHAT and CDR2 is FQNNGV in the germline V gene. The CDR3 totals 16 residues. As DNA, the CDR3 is TGTGCCAGCAGCCCCCTTATGGGGGGAATCGCAGATACGCAGTATTTT. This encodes CASSPLMGGIADTQYF.

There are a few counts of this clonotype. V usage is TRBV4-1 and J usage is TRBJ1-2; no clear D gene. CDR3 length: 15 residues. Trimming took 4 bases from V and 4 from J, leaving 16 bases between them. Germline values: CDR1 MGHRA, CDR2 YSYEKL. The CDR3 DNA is TGCGCCAGCAGCCCCTCCCCAGGCACCTTCTATGGCTACACCTTC. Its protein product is CASSPSPGTFYGYTF.

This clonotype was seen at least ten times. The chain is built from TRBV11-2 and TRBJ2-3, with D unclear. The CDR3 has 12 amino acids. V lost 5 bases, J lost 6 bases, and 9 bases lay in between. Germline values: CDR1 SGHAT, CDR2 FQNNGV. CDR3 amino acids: CASSPTLDTQYF. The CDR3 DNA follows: TGTGCCAGCAGCCCGACACTGGATACGCAGTATTTT.

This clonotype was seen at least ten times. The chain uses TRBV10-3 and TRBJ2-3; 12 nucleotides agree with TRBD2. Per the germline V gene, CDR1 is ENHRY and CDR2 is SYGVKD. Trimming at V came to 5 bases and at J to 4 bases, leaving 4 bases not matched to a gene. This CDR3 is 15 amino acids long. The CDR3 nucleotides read TGTGCCATCAGTCCGACTAGCGGGGGCCCAGATACGCAGTATTTT. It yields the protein CAISPTSGGPDTQYF.

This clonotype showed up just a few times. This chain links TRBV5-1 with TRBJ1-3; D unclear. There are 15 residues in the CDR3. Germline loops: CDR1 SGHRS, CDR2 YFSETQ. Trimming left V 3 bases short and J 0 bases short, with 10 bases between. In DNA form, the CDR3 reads TGCGCCAGCAGCTCCTCTGACATCTCTGGAAACACCATATATTTT. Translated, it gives CASSSSDISGNTIYF. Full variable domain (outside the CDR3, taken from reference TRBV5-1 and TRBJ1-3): KAGVTQTPRYLIKTRGQQVTLSCSPISGHRSVSWYQQTPGQGLQFLFEYFSETQRNKGNFPGRFSGRQFSNSRSEMNVSTLELGDSALYLCASSSSDISGNTIYFGEGSWLTVV.

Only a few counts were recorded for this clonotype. Written as DNA, the CDR3 is TGTGCCAGCAGCTTAGGAGGGTTGTATGCAGATACGCAGTATTTT. Translating it yields CASSLGGLYADTQYF. The chain links TRBV7-6 to TRBJ2-3; a possible D gene is TRBD2 (5 bases). This CDR3 has 15 amino acids. CDR1 SGHVS and CDR2 FNYEAQ come from the germline V gene. Deletions cut 1 base from V and 4 bases from J, with 12 bases between.

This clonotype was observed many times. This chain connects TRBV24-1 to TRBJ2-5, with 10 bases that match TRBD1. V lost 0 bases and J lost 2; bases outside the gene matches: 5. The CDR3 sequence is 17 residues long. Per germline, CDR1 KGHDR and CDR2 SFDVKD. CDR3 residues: CATSDLRTGGLQETQYF. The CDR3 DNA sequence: TGTGCCACCAGTGATTTGCGGACAGGGGGATTACAAGAGACCCAGTACTTC.

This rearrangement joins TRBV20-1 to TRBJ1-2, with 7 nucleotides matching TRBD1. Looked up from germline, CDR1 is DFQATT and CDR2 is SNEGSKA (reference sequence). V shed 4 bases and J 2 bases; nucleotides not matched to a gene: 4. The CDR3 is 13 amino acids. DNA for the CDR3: TGCAGTGCTAACTACAGGGGAAACTATGGCTACACCTTC. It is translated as CSANYRGNYGYTF.

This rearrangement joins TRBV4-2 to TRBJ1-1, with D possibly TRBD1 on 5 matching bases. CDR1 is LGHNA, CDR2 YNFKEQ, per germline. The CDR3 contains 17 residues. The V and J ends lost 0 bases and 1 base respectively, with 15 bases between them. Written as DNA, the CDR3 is TGTGCCAGCAGCCAAGATGAGCCGGGACGGGGGAACACTGAAGCTTTCTTT. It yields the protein CASSQDEPGRGNTEAFF.

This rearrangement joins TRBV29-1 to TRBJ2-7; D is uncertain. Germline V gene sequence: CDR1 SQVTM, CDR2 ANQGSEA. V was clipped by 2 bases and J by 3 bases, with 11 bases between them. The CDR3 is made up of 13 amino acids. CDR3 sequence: CSVEKGIGYEQYF. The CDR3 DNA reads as TGCAGCGTTGAAAAGGGTATCGGCTACGAGCAGTACTTC.

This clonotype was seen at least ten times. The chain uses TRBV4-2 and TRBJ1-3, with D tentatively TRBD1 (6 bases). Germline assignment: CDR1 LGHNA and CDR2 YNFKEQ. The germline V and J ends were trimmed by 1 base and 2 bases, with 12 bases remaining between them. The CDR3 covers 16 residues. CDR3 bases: TGTGCCAGCAGCCAAGGATCAGGGACAACTGGAAACACCATATATTTT. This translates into CASSQGSGTTGNTIYF.

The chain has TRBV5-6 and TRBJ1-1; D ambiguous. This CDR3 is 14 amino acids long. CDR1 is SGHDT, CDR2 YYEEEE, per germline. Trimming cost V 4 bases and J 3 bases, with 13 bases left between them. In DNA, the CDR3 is TGTGCCAGCAGCCCCGTGGCAGACGACACTGAAGCTTTCTTT. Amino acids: CASSPVADDTEAFF.

CDR3: CASSTGLAVTQYF. The CDR3 region has the DNA TGTGCCAGCAGTACGGGACTAGCGGTGACCCAGTACTTC. The chain joins TRBV7-9 to TRBJ2-5, with 11 bases identical to TRBD2. CDR1 SEHNR and CDR2 FQNEAQ come from the germline V gene (reference sequence). V dropped 6 bases and J dropped 7; count of bases not matched to a gene: 4. The CDR3 runs to 13 residues.